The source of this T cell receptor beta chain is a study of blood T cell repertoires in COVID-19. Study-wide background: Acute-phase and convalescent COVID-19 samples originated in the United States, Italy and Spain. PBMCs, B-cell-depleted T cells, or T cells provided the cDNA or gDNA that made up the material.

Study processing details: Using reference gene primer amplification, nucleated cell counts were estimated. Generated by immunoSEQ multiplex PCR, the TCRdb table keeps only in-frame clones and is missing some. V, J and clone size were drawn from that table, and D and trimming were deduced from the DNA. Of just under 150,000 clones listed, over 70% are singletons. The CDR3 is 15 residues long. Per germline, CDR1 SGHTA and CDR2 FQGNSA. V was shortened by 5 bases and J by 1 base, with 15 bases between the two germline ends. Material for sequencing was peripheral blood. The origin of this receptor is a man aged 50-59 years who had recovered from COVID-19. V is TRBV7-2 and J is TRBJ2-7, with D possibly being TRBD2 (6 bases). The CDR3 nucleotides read TGTGCCAGCAGCCGCCTACCCGGGGGTTCCTACGAGCAGTACTTC. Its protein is CASSRLPGGSYEQYF.